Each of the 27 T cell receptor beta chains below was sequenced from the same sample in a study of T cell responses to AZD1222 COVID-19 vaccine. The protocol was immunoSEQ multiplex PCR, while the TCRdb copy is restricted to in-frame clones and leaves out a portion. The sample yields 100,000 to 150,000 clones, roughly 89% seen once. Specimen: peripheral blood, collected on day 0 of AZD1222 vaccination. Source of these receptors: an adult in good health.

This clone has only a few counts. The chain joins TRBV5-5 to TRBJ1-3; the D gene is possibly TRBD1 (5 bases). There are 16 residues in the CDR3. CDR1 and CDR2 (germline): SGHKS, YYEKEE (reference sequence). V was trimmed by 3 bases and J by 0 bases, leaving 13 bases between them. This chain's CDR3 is CASSWADTSSGNTIYF. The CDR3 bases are TGTGCCAGCAGCTGGGCGGACACGAGCTCTGGAAACACCATATATTTT.

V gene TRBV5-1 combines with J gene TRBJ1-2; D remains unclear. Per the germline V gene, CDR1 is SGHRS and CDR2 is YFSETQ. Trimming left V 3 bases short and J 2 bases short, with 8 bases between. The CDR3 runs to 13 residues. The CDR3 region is CASSSNKNYGYTF. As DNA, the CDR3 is TGCGCCAGCAGCTCCAACAAGAACTATGGCTACACCTTC.

CDR3 amino acids: CASSEAGRGATNTEAFF. CDR3 DNA sequence: TGTGCCAGCAGTGAAGCCGGCCGGGGCGCTACGAACACTGAAGCTTTCTTT. The V call is TRBV2, the J call TRBJ1-1; perhaps TRBD1 as D (5 bases). Germline CDR1 SNHLY, CDR2 FYNNEI. The CDR3 contains 17 residues. Trimming removed 0 bases at V and 1 base at J, with 15 bases between.

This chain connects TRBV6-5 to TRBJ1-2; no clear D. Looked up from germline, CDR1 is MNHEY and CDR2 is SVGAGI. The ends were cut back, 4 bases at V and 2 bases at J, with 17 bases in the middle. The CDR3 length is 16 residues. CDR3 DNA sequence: TGTGCCAGCAGTTCTGGTGGTCAGGACCCCAACTATGGCTACACCTTC. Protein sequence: CASSSGGQDPNYGYTF.

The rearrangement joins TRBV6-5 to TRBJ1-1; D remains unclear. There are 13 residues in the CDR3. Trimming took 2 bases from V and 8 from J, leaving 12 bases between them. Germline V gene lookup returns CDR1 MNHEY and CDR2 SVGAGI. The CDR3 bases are TGTGCCAGCAGTTACGGGCCCGTAGGGGAAGCTTTCTTT. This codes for CASSYGPVGEAFF.

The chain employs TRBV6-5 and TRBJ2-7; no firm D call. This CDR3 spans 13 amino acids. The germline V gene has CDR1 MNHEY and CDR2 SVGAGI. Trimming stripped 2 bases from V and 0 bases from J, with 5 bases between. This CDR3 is CASSYRDSYEQYF. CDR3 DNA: TGTGCCAGCAGTTACCGCGACTCCTACGAGCAGTACTTC.

CDR3: CASSFSREAPYEQYF. CDR3 in DNA: TGTGCCAGCAGTTTTAGTAGGGAGGCTCCCTACGAGCAGTACTTC. The genes are TRBV27 and TRBJ2-7, with D possibly being TRBD2 (6 bases). This CDR3 comprises 15 residues. V gave up 3 bases and J gave up 2 bases, with 14 bases separating them. The germline CDR1 and CDR2 sequences are MNHEY and SMNVEV (reference sequence).

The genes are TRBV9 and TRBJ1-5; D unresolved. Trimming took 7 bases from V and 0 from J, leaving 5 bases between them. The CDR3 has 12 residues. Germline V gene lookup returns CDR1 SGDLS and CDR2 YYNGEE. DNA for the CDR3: TGTGCCAGCGGCCCTAGCAATCAGCCCCAGCATTTT. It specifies CASGPSNQPQHF.

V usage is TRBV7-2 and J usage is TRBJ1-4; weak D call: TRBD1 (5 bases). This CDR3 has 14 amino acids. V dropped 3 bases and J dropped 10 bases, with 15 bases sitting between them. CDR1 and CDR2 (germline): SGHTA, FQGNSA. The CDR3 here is CASSFNRQGGKLFF. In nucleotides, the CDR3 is TGTGCCAGCAGCTTTAATAGGCAGGGCGGAAAACTGTTTTTT.

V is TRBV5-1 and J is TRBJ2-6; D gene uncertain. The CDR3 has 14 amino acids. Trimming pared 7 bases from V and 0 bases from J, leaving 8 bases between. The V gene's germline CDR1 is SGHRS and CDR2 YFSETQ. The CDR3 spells CASAMGSGANVLTF. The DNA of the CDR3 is TGCGCCAGCGCGATGGGCTCTGGGGCCAACGTCCTGACTTTC.

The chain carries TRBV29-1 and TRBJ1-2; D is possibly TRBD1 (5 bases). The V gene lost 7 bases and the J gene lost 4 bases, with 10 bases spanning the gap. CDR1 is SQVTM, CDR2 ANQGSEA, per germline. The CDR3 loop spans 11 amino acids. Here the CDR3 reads CSDRQSYGYTF. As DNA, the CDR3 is TGCAGCGACCGACAGAGCTATGGCTACACCTTC.

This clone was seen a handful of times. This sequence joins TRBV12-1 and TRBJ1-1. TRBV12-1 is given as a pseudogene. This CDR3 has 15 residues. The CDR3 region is CASGFLPGGNTEAFF. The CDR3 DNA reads TGTGCCAGCGGCTTTCTCCCTGGGGGGAACACTGAAGCTTTCTTT.

CDR3 nucleotide sequence: TGTGCCAGCTCACCAGGCAGGGGAAGAGATACGCAGTATTTT. It specifies CASSPGRGRDTQYF. This chain links TRBV18 with TRBJ2-3, with a weak D call TRBD1 (6 bases). V lost 2 bases and J lost 5, with 11 bases in between. This CDR3 contains 14 residues. Germline assignment: CDR1 KGHSH and CDR2 LQKENI.

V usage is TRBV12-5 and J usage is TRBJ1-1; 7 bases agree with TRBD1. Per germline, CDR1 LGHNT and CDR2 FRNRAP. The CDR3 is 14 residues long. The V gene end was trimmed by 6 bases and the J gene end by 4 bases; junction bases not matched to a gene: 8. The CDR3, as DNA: TGTGCTAGTGGGGGGACAGCTGGGGGCACTGAAGCTTTCTTT. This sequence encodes CASGGTAGGTEAFF.

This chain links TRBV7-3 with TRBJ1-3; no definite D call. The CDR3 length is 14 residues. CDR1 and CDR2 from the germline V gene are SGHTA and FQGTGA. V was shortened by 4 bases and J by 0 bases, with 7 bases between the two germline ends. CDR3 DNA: TGTGCCAGCAGCTCGTCACCCTCTGGAAACACCATATATTTT. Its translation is CASSSSPSGNTIYF.

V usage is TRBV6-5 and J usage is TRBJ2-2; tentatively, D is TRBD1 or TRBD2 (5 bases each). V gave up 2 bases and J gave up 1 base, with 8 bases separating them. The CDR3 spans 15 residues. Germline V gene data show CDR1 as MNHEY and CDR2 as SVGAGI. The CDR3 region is CASSYRGRNTGELFF. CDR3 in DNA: TGTGCCAGCAGTTACAGGGGACGGAACACCGGGGAGCTGTTTTTT.

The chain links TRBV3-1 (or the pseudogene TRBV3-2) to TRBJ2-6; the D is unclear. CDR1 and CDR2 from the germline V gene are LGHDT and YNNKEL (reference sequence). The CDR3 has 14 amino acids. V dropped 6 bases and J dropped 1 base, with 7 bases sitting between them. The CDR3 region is CASSLSSGANVLTF. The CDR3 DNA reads TGTGCCAGCAGTCTGTCTTCTGGGGCCAACGTCCTGACTTTC.

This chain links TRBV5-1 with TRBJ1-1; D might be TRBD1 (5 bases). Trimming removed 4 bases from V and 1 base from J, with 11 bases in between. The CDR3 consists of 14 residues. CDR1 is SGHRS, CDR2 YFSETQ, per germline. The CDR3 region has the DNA TGCGCCAGCAGCACTGGGACGGCGAACACTGAAGCTTTCTTT. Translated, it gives CASSTGTANTEAFF. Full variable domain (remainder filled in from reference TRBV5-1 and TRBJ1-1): KAGVTQTPRYLIKTRGQQVTLSCSPISGHRSVSWYQQTPGQGLQFLFEYFSETQRNKGNFPGRFSGRQFSNSRSEMNVSTLELGDSALYLCASSTGTANTEAFFGQGTRLTVV.

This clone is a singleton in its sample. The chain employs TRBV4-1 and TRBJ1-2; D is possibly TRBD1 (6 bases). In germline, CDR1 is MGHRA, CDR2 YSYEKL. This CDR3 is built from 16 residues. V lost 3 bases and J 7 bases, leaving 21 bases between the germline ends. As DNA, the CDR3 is TGCGCCAGCAGCCAGCTACAGGGTTTTGGGGCTGGTGGCTACACCTTC. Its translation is CASSQLQGFGAGGYTF.

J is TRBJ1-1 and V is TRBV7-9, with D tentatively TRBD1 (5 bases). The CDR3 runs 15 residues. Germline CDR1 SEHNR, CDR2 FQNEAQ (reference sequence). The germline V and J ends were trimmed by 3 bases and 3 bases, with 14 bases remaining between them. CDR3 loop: CASSLMGDGDTEAFF. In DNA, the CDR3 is TGTGCCAGCAGCTTGATGGGGGATGGTGACACTGAAGCTTTCTTT.

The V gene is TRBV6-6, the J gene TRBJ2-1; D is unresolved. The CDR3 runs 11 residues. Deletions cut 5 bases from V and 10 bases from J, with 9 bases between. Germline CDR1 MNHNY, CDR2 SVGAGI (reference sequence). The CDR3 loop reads CASSRSQEQFF. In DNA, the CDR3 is TGTGCCAGCAGTCGGAGCCAGGAGCAGTTCTTC.

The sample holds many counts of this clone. The CDR3 DNA is TGTGCCAGCAGTACTAACAGGGTCAACTATGGCTACACCTTC. Translated: CASSTNRVNYGYTF. The rearrangement links TRBV2 to TRBJ1-2, with a weak D call TRBD1 (6 bases). Germline lookup yields CDR1 SNHLY and CDR2 FYNNEI. The CDR3 sequence is 14 residues long. Trimming took off 5 bases at V and 2 bases at J, with 12 bases between the two ends.

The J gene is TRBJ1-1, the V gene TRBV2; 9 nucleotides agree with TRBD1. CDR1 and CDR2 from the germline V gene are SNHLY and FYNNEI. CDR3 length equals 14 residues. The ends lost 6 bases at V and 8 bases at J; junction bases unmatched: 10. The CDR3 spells CASREQGAFHEAFF. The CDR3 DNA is TGTGCCAGCAGAGAACAGGGGGCGTTCCACGAAGCTTTCTTT.

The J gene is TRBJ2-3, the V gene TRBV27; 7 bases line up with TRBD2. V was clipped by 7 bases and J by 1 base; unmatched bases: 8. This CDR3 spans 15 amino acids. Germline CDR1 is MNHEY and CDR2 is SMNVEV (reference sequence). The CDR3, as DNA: TGTGCCAGCAAAAGGACTAGGGCCGGCACAGATACGCAGTATTTT. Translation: CASKRTRAGTDTQYF.

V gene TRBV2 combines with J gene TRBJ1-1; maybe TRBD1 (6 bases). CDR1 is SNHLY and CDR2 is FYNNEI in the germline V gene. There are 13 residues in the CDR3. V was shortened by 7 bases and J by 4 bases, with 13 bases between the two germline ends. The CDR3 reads CASMKDRITEAFF. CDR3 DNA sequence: TGTGCCAGCATGAAGGACAGAATCACTGAAGCTTTCTTT. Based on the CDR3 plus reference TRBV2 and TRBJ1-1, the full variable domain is EPEVTQTPSHQVTQMGQEVILRCVPISNHLYFYWYRQILGQKVEFLVSFYNNEISEKSEIFDDQFSVERPDGSNFTLKIRSTKLEDSAMYFCASMKDRITEAFFGQGTRLTVV.

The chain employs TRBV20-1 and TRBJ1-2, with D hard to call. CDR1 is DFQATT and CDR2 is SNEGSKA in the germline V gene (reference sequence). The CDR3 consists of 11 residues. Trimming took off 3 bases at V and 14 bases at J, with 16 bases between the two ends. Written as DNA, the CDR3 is TGCAGTGCTAGCCCATCGGGGTCAAATACCTTC. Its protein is CSASPSGSNTF.

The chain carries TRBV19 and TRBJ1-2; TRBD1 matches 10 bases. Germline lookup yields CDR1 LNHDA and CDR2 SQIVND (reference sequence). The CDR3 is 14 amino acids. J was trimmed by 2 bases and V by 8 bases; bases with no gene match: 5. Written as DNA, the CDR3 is TGTGCCAGTGGGAGACAGGGGGCCAACTATGGCTACACCTTC. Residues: CASGRQGANYGYTF.